Presented here are 16 T cell receptor beta chains from one specimen sequenced in a study of identical twins (dated by TCRdb to between 2015 and 2016). The method behind the library was 5' RACE. TCRdb records Illumina HiSeq 2000 as the sequencer. TCRdb's own reprocessing of the public reads used fastp at Q25 and MiXCR and kept productive beta chains. Every distinct CDR3 protein forms one entry, paired with its most common genes and DNA. For this sample the table gives approximately 1.8 million distinct CDR3 sequences, of which about 32% were detected only once. The top ten clones comprise about 0.27% of the sample. The sequenced sample consisted of cord blood. These TCRs come from a newborn girl in good health.

This chain joins TRBV6-2 or TRBV6-3 and TRBJ1-5; D is undetermined. The germline V gene encodes CDR1 MNHEY and CDR2 SVGEGT. This CDR3 has 15 residues. The ends were cut back, 0 bases at V and 7 bases at J, with 13 bases in the middle. The CDR3 DNA reads as TGTGCCAGCAGTTACTCGCTCCGGGTGGGCCAGCCCCAGCATTTT. This sequence encodes CASSYSLRVGQPQHF.

The genes are TRBV2 and TRBJ2-1; 13 positions match TRBD2. The junction had 5 bases not matched to a gene; V was cut back by 6 bases and J by 0 bases. CDR3 length: 17 residues. Germline V gives CDR1 SNHLY, CDR2 FYNNEI. Written as DNA, the CDR3 is TGTGCCAGCAGGCCCACTAGCGGGGGGGTCTCCTACAATGAGCAGTTCTTC. Encoded protein: CASRPTSGGVSYNEQFF.

On this clonotype itself: One junction end does not reproduce the germline sequence, and a read error may be involved. The chain is built from TRBV5-6 and TRBJ2-7; TRBD2 agrees at 7 bases. Germline CDR1 SGHDT, CDR2 YYEEEE. The CDR3 loop spans 15 amino acids. The CDR3 DNA is TGTGTCAGCAGCCTGGGGCTAGCGGCTACCTACGAGCAGTACTTC. This encodes CVSSLGLAATYEQYF.

This clonotype was detected a few times. CDR3 protein: CSADLGGGRTDTQYF. DNA for the CDR3: TGCAGTGCCGATCTTGGCGGGGGGAGGACAGATACGCAGTATTTT. The chain links TRBV20-1 to TRBJ2-3; 8 bases map to TRBD2. V lost 6 bases, J lost 3 bases, and 11 bases stayed unmatched. CDR1 is DFQATT, CDR2 SNEGSKA, per germline (reference sequence). This CDR3 spans 15 amino acids.

A few counts support this clonotype. This chain uses TRBV7-2 with TRBJ2-3; the D call may be TRBD1 or TRBD2 (5 bases each). The ends were cut back, 2 bases at V and 4 bases at J, with 16 bases in the middle. CDR1 is SGHTA and CDR2 is FQGNSA in the germline V gene. The CDR3 length is 16 residues. This chain's CDR3 is CASSLQAREGADTQYF. The CDR3 nucleotides read TGTGCCAGCAGCTTACAAGCTCGGGAAGGGGCAGATACGCAGTATTTT.

This chain joins TRBV27 and TRBJ1-1; D is ambiguous. CDR1 and CDR2 (germline): MNHEY, SMNVEV (reference sequence). Trimming pared 2 bases from V and 1 base from J, leaving 8 bases between. The CDR3 extends over 14 amino acids. CDR3 amino acids: CASSLDGWNTEAFF. CDR3 in DNA: TGTGCCAGCAGTTTAGACGGATGGAACACTGAAGCTTTCTTT.

This clonotype has ten or more counts. This chain links TRBV10-3 with TRBJ2-1; 8 nucleotides line up with TRBD2. J gave up 1 base and V 8 bases, and 1 base lay outside the gene matches. CDR3 length: 13 amino acids. Looked up from germline, CDR1 is ENHRY and CDR2 is SYGVKD. This chain's CDR3 is CAIGTSSYNEQFF. In nucleotides, the CDR3 is TGTGCCATCGGGACTAGTTCCTACAATGAGCAGTTCTTC.

This clonotype has only one observation. This chain links TRBV11-1 with TRBJ1-1; D is unclear. This CDR3 comprises 16 residues. With 5 bases removed from V and 4 bases from J, the gap between germline ends came to 20 bases. Germline CDR1 and CDR2: SGHAT and FQDESV (reference sequence). CDR3 bases: TGTGCCAGCAGCGCCATTGGGCGGGAATTGGGCACTGAAGCTTTCTTT. This encodes CASSAIGRELGTEAFF.

This clonotype was seen more than once but under ten times. The chain recombines TRBV11-2 with TRBJ1-4; unclear D gene. V shed 8 bases and J shed 2 bases, with 6 bases lying between them. CDR1 and CDR2 (germline): SGHAT, FQNNGV. This CDR3 has 12 amino acids. CDR3: CASGGTNEKLFF. CDR3 in DNA: TGTGCCAGCGGAGGGACTAATGAAAAACTGTTTTTT.

This clonotype was picked up a small number of times. The genes are TRBV15 and TRBJ1-5, with D maybe TRBD1 (5 bases). This CDR3 spans 16 amino acids. From germline, CDR1 is LNHNV and CDR2 YYDKDF (reference sequence). V was cut by 3 bases and J by 6 bases, with 18 bases left in between. CDR3 bases: TGTGCCACCAGCAGCGCCGGGACGGGGAATAGTCAGCCCCAGCATTTT. It specifies CATSSAGTGNSQPQHF.

The chain is built from TRBV6-2 or TRBV6-3 and TRBJ2-1, with 10 bases lining up with TRBD2. This CDR3 is built from 15 residues. The germline V gene has CDR1 MNHEY and CDR2 SVGEGT. The trim removed 5 bases at V and 10 bases at J, leaving 11 bases unmatched. CDR3 protein: CASSDPGLALYEQFF. The CDR3 coding sequence is TGTGCCAGCAGTGACCCGGGACTAGCGCTTTACGAGCAGTTCTTC.

This clonotype came up once. J is TRBJ2-1 and V is TRBV4-1; D is possibly TRBD1 or TRBD2 (5 bases each). The CDR3 is 17 residues long. The V end lost 7 bases, the J end lost 9 bases, and 28 bases lay between the germline ends. Germline CDR1 MGHRA, CDR2 YSYEKL. The chain's CDR3 is CASIGQSGLGSGGEQFF. The CDR3, as DNA: TGCGCCAGCATTGGACAATCTGGACTGGGGAGTGGGGGTGAGCAGTTCTTC.

In its sample, this clonotype was seen many times. The rearrangement links TRBV28 to TRBJ2-5; D perhaps matches TRBD1 (5 bases). The V gene's germline CDR1 is MDHEN and CDR2 SYDVKM. The germline V and J ends were trimmed by 11 bases and 3 bases, with 16 bases remaining between them. This CDR3 is 13 amino acids long. DNA for the CDR3: TGTGCCCCCCTCAACAGGAGAAAAGAGACCCAGTACTTC. This codes for CAPLNRRKETQYF.

The V gene is TRBV25-1, the J gene TRBJ2-1; TRBD2 is a possible D gene (5 bases). The CDR3 sequence is 13 residues long. Deletions cut 7 bases from V and 9 bases from J, with 16 bases between. Germline V CDR1 and CDR2: MGHDK, SYGVNS. CDR3 nucleotide sequence: TGTGCCAGCAAGTGGGCTAGCCGGGGTGAGCAGTTCTTC. This encodes CASKWASRGEQFF.

This clonotype was recorded once. V and J are TRBV30 and TRBJ2-3, with D possibly called TRBD1 or TRBD2 (5 bases each). The CDR3 is 13 amino acids. The germline gives CDR1 GTSNPN, CDR2 SVGIG (reference sequence). V was shortened by 1 base and J by 8 bases, with 13 bases between the two germline ends. The DNA of the CDR3 is TGTGCCTGGAGTGGAGCGGAGAGGGGTACGCAGTATTTT. Its protein product is CAWSGAERGTQYF.

This clonotype was counted between two and nine times. The chain couples TRBV7-2 to TRBJ1-2; D perhaps matches TRBD1 (6 bases). Germline loops: CDR1 SGHTA, CDR2 FQGNSA. The CDR3 runs 14 residues. V was clipped by 7 bases and J by 4 bases, with 16 bases between them. The CDR3 loop reads CASTLQGVGYGYTF. The DNA of the CDR3 is TGTGCCAGCACCCTACAGGGAGTCGGCTATGGCTACACCTTC.